This T cell receptor beta chain was retrieved from a study of cytomegalovirus exposure and HLA in healthy donors. Study summary: Earlier, 150 million to 200 million T cells were analyzed, and 117 million unique TCR beta sequences were found among them.

Overall study results and limits: As was reported, the classifier diagnosed cytomegalovirus status with high specificity and sensitivity.

As regards this clone: Its specificity is not known.

Vbeta (60) and Jbeta (13) primers were used in the PCR. Profiling relied on immunoSEQ multiplex PCR, and the TCRdb table lists in-frame clones only, not all of them. Here the sample spans about 140,000 clones, roughly 75% being singletons. This receptor was identified in a man younger than 40 in good health and CMV-seronegative. The source material was PBMCs.

Here the CDR3 reads CASSLTPTVQEQFF. In DNA, the CDR3 is TGCGCCAGCAGCTTAACCCCGACAGTACAAGAGCAGTTCTTC. V gene TRBV5-1 combines with J gene TRBJ2-1; D might be TRBD1 (5 bases). The V gene's germline CDR1 is SGHRS and CDR2 YFSETQ. This CDR3 region has 14 residues. V lost 2 bases to trimming and J lost 10 bases, with 16 bases between them.